What follows are 27 T cell receptor beta chains derived from one specimen sequenced in a study of blood T cell repertoires in COVID-19. Produced via immunoSEQ multiplex PCR; TCRdb's table is partial and in-frame only. This sample yields more than 300,000 clones, of which 88% are seen a single time; 1.2% belongs to the top ten. The sequenced sample was PBMCs or T cells enriched from blood (not recorded which). The receptors originated from a woman aged 18-29 years who had recovered from COVID-19.

The chain recombines TRBV7-9 with TRBJ1-2, with 8 bases that match TRBD1. This CDR3 comprises 15 residues. The V gene's germline CDR1 is SEHNR and CDR2 FQNEAQ (reference sequence). Trimming cost V 5 bases and J 11 bases; bases outside gene matches: 16. As DNA, the CDR3 is TGTGCCAGCAGCCCGATGGACAGGGCCCTTGGCGTTTACACCTTC. This translates into CASSPMDRALGVYTF.

This chain joins TRBV4-2 and TRBJ2-3; D unclear. Trimming shortened V by 0 bases and J by 10 bases, and 11 bases separated the two germline ends. Germline V gene lookup returns CDR1 LGHNA and CDR2 YNFKEQ. The CDR3 has 13 amino acids. This chain's CDR3 is CASSQDSLTSQYF. DNA of the CDR3: TGTGCCAGCAGCCAAGATTCCCTAACCTCGCAGTATTTT.

The chain recombines TRBV19 with TRBJ1-6; 7 nucleotides line up with TRBD1. The CDR3 consists of 15 residues. The J segment lost 4 bases and the V segment lost 7 bases, leaving 7 bases of the junction unmatched. CDR1 and CDR2 (germline): LNHDA, SQIVND (reference sequence). CDR3 loop: CASTPGTAYNSPLHF. The CDR3, as DNA: TGTGCCAGTACCCCCGGGACAGCTTATAATTCACCCCTCCACTTT. The whole variable domain, filled in from reference TRBV19 and TRBJ1-6, reads DGGITQSPKYLFRKEGQNVTLSCEQNLNHDAMYWYRQDPGQGLRLIYYSQIVNDFQKGDIAEGYSVSREKKESFPLTVTSAQKNPTAFYLCASTPGTAYNSPLHFGNGTRLTVT.

The gene calls are TRBV2 and TRBJ1-2; weak D call: TRBD1 (5 bases). CDR3 size: 14 residues. V was trimmed by 1 base and J by 2 bases, leaving 8 bases between them. Germline V gene data show CDR1 as SNHLY and CDR2 as FYNNEI. The CDR3 DNA is TGTGCCAGCAGTGAAGTTCAGGGCAACTATGGCTACACCTTC. Residues: CASSEVQGNYGYTF.

The chain couples TRBV1 to TRBJ2-4; the table's D call, TRBD2, has no DNA check behind it. TRBV1 has pseudogene status. The CDR3 loop spans 15 amino acids. CDR3 amino acids: CTSSQTSGGANIQYF. The CDR3, as DNA: TGCACCAGCAGCCAAACTAGCGGGGGGGCTAACATTCAGTACTTC.

This chain uses TRBV5-4 with TRBJ2-2; D might be TRBD1 (6 bases). The V gene lost 7 bases and the J gene lost 4 bases, with 17 bases spanning the gap. Germline-derived CDR1 and CDR2 are SGHNT and YYREEE (reference sequence). This CDR3 comprises 15 residues. The CDR3: CASYGMGQPTGELFF. In DNA form, the CDR3 reads TGTGCCAGCTACGGGATGGGACAACCCACCGGGGAGCTGTTTTTT.

This rearrangement joins TRBV11-2 to TRBJ2-5; 12 nucleotides match TRBD2. The V and J ends lost 5 bases and 4 bases, in that order; junction bases with no gene match: 2. The germline V gene encodes CDR1 SGHAT and CDR2 FQNNGV. The CDR3 covers 14 residues. CDR3 amino acids: CASSQTSGGETQYF. For the CDR3, the DNA is TGTGCCAGCAGCCAGACTAGCGGGGGAGAGACCCAGTACTTC.

The chain uses TRBV18 and TRBJ2-5; D unresolved. Per the germline V gene, CDR1 is KGHSH and CDR2 is LQKENI. Trimming stripped 3 bases from V and 1 base from J, with 6 bases between. This CDR3 region has 13 residues. CDR3 DNA sequence: TGTGCCAGCTCACCTCAGATCCAAGAGACCCAGTACTTC. It codes for CASSPQIQETQYF.

The chain combines TRBV19 with TRBJ1-2; TRBD1 agrees at 8 bases. The V gene end was trimmed by 5 bases and the J gene end by 0 bases; junction bases not matched to a gene: 8. From germline, CDR1 is LNHDA and CDR2 SQIVND (reference sequence). The length of the CDR3 is 16 residues. CDR3 nucleotide sequence: TGTGCCAGTAGTCCGGCAGGGGGCCTGTCTAACTATGGCTACACCTTC. Translation gives CASSPAGGLSNYGYTF.

J is TRBJ1-4 and V is TRBV4-3; 8 bases are shared with TRBD1. Trimming at V came to 5 bases and at J to 5 bases, leaving 7 bases not matched to a gene. CDR1 and CDR2 from the germline V gene are LGHNA and YSLEER. This CDR3 is 15 amino acids long. The CDR3 nucleotides are TGCGCCAGCAGCATCGACAGGGGCCCAAATGAAAAACTGTTTTTT. Translated: CASSIDRGPNEKLFF.

The chain combines TRBV6-1 with TRBJ2-7; possibly TRBD2 for D (5 bases). CDR3 size: 14 residues. CDR1 MNHNS and CDR2 SASEGT come from the germline V gene. V lost 2 bases and J 6 bases, leaving 14 bases between the germline ends. The DNA for the CDR3 is TGTGCCAGCAGTGAACATTCAGGAGGCCGCGAGCAGTACTTC. It translates to CASSEHSGGREQYF.

This clone was seen just once. The J gene is TRBJ1-5, the V gene TRBV18; D is possibly TRBD1 (6 bases). The CDR3 runs 16 residues. V dropped 1 base and J dropped 3 bases, with 13 bases sitting between them. Germline loops: CDR1 KGHSH, CDR2 LQKENI. CDR3 amino acids: CASSPLDTGLNQPQHF. DNA for the CDR3: TGTGCCAGCTCACCACTGGACACAGGGCTCAATCAGCCCCAGCATTTT.

The genes are TRBV11-2 and TRBJ1-1; D is undetermined. Looked up from germline, CDR1 is SGHAT and CDR2 is FQNNGV. The CDR3 loop spans 14 amino acids. V dropped 0 bases and J dropped 6 bases, with 11 bases sitting between them. The CDR3 loop reads CASSLDQVASEAFF. CDR3 bases: TGTGCCAGCAGCTTAGATCAGGTTGCTTCTGAAGCTTTCTTT.

V gene TRBV30 combines with J gene TRBJ2-5; tentative D call: TRBD2 (5 bases). Trimming took 3 bases from V and 13 from J, leaving 18 bases between them. The germline V gene has CDR1 GTSNPN and CDR2 SVGIG (reference sequence). The CDR3 contains 12 residues. CDR3 DNA sequence: TGTGCCTGGAGCTTACTAGTAAGGCCCATGTACTTC. Its protein product is CAWSLLVRPMYF. The full variable domain, its missing parts supplied by reference TRBV30 and TRBJ2-5, is SQTIHQWPATLVQPVGSPLSLECTVEGTSNPNLYWYRQAAGRGLQLLFYSVGIGQISSEVPQNLSASRPQDRQFILSSKKLLLSDSGFYLCAWSLLVRPMYFGPGTRLLVL.

The chain carries TRBV28 and TRBJ2-7, with 9 bases that match TRBD1. Germline assignment: CDR1 MDHEN and CDR2 SYDVKM. V gave up 5 bases and J gave up 4 bases; unmatched junction bases: 3. The length of the CDR3 is 13 residues. CDR3 protein: CASSRDRAYEQYF. The CDR3 DNA sequence: TGTGCCAGCAGTAGGGACAGGGCATACGAGCAGTACTTC.

The genes are TRBV5-1 and TRBJ2-1, with 9 positions matching TRBD1. V lost 3 bases and J lost 6; bases outside the gene matches: 19. Germline assignment: CDR1 SGHRS and CDR2 YFSETQ. The CDR3 extends over 19 amino acids. CDR3 nucleotides: TGCGCCAGCAGCTCCATCGAGACGACCGGGACAGGGCTAGGCAATGAGCAGTTCTTC. This gives the protein CASSSIETTGTGLGNEQFF.

This clone was seen only once. This chain uses TRBV5-1 with TRBJ1-1; TRBD1 is a possible D gene (6 bases). Germline CDR1 reads SGHRS; CDR2 reads YFSETQ. V dropped 0 bases and J dropped 5 bases, with 20 bases sitting between them. The CDR3 is 17 residues long. DNA for the CDR3: TGCGCCAGCAGCTTGGGCGGGGGCGGCGACCCGATGACTGAAGCTTTCTTT. It is translated as CASSLGGGGDPMTEAFF.

The chain carries TRBV5-1 and TRBJ1-2; no clear D. Trimming removed 0 bases from V and 4 bases from J, with 13 bases in between. CDR3 length: 15 amino acids. Germline values: CDR1 SGHRS, CDR2 YFSETQ. The CDR3 DNA is TGCGCCAGCAGCTTGGCTAGGCGAGGGCTCTATGGCTACACCTTC. Encoded protein: CASSLARRGLYGYTF.

This rearrangement joins TRBV9 to TRBJ2-5, with TRBD2 as a possible D gene (5 bases). In germline, CDR1 is SGDLS, CDR2 YYNGEE. Trimming took off 5 bases at V and 4 bases at J, with 12 bases between the two ends. The CDR3 contains 13 residues. The CDR3 nucleotides read TGTGCCAGCAGTGGGAGCGGCGGAGAGACCCAGTACTTC. Encoded protein: CASSGSGGETQYF.

The rearrangement uses TRBV5-1 and TRBJ2-5; weak D call: TRBD2 (6 bases). Trimming took 5 bases from V and 5 from J, leaving 13 bases between them. The CDR3 is 13 amino acids. Germline loops: CDR1 SGHRS, CDR2 YFSETQ. The CDR3 DNA reads TGCGCCAGCAGGCTAGCAGGAGGGGAGACCCAGTACTTC. Translated: CASRLAGGETQYF.

This chain links TRBV30 with TRBJ2-1; tentatively, D is TRBD2 (7 bases). The CDR3 is 14 residues long. Per the germline V gene, CDR1 is GTSNPN and CDR2 is SVGIG (reference sequence). Trimming left V 1 base short and J 3 bases short, with 10 bases between. As DNA, the CDR3 is TGTGCCTGGAGTGGCGGGGGCCTCTACAATGAGCAGTTCTTC. This encodes CAWSGGGLYNEQFF. The full variable domain, with the rest looked up from reference TRBV30 and TRBJ2-1, is SQTIHQWPATLVQPVGSPLSLECTVEGTSNPNLYWYRQAAGRGLQLLFYSVGIGQISSEVPQNLSASRPQDRQFILSSKKLLLSDSGFYLCAWSGGGLYNEQFFGPGTRLTVL.

The CDR3 here is CASSGRGLGETQYF. CDR3 DNA sequence: TGTGCCAGCAGTGGAAGGGGGCTGGGCGAGACCCAGTACTTC. The chain joins TRBV9 to TRBJ2-5; the match to TRBD1 covers 7 bases. The CDR3 spans 14 residues. V gave up 5 bases and J gave up 5 bases; unmatched junction bases: 9. Germline V CDR1 and CDR2: SGDLS, YYNGEE.

The V gene is TRBV10-1, the J gene TRBJ2-1; D is possibly TRBD1 (6 bases). This CDR3 region has 13 residues. With 4 bases removed from V and 10 bases from J, the gap between germline ends came to 14 bases. Looked up from germline, CDR1 is WNHNN and CDR2 is SYGVQD (reference sequence). This CDR3 reads CASSGDRLREQFF. DNA of the CDR3: TGCGCCAGCAGTGGCGACAGGCTTCGAGAGCAGTTCTTC.

The chain couples TRBV7-3 to TRBJ1-1; no reliable D call. The CDR3 is 13 residues long. The V end was cut by 6 bases, the J end by 1 base, with 9 bases between. Germline V gene lookup returns CDR1 SGHTA and CDR2 FQGTGA. The DNA of the CDR3 is TGTGCCAGCAGGGAGGCTGGGAACACTGAAGCTTTCTTT. Translation gives CASREAGNTEAFF.

Here the CDR3 reads CASSTSGAGTEAFF. CDR3 coding DNA: TGTGCCAGTAGTACCAGCGGGGCCGGCACTGAAGCTTTCTTT. The V gene is TRBV19, the J gene TRBJ1-1, with D possibly matching TRBD1 (5 bases). The germline V gene has CDR1 LNHDA and CDR2 SQIVND (reference sequence). The CDR3 covers 14 residues. Trimming removed 4 bases from V and 4 bases from J, with 13 bases in between.

The CDR3 loop is CASSARQGLGFTEAFF. CDR3 DNA sequence: TGTGCCAGTAGTGCCAGACAGGGGCTTGGTTTCACTGAAGCTTTCTTT. The rearrangement uses TRBV19 and TRBJ1-1; 8 positions agree with TRBD1. CDR3 size: 16 residues. The V gene end was trimmed by 5 bases and the J gene end by 4 bases; junction bases not matched to a gene: 12. Germline CDR1 reads LNHDA; CDR2 reads SQIVND (reference sequence).

The chain uses TRBV3-1 (or the pseudogene TRBV3-2) and TRBJ1-6, with TRBD1 identical over 7 bases. Germline V gene sequence: CDR1 LGHDT, CDR2 YNNKEL (reference sequence). V gave up 4 bases and J gave up 5 bases; unmatched junction bases: 5. The length of the CDR3 is 15 residues. The CDR3 nucleotides are TGTGCCAGCAGCCCGAGACAGGGTGATAATTCACCCCTCCACTTT. Translating gives CASSPRQGDNSPLHF.